The 6 T cell receptor beta chains listed next were all sequenced from one sample in a study of shared clonotypes between healthy human individuals. Here immunoSEQ multiplex PCR was the method, and the copy in TCRdb shows in-frame clones only, minus some. The data contain fewer than 400,000 clones, approximately 79% of them singletons. The sample comprised memory CD4+ T cells sorted from blood. Subset: CD45RA-negative fraction. The receptors were sampled from a man aged 25 to 40 in good health.

V is TRBV5-1 and J is TRBJ2-7; 10 positions match TRBD1. V gave up 5 bases and J gave up 9 bases; unmatched junction bases: 14. There are 15 residues in the CDR3. The germline V gene encodes CDR1 SGHRS and CDR2 YFSETQ. CDR3 loop: CASRAGTGALLWQYF. The CDR3 coding sequence is TGCGCCAGCAGGGCCGGGACAGGGGCTCTCTTATGGCAGTACTTC.

The J gene is TRBJ2-2, the V gene TRBV5-1; D not certain. V was pared by 2 bases and J by 1 base, with 6 bases between. Germline CDR1 and CDR2: SGHRS and YFSETQ. This CDR3 comprises 14 residues. The CDR3 DNA is TGCGCCAGCAGCTTCAAACAGAACACCGGGGAGCTGTTTTTT. Translating gives CASSFKQNTGELFF.

The count of this clone is one. The V and J genes are TRBV2 and TRBJ2-2, with TRBD2 matching over 7 bases. V shed 6 bases, J shed 6 bases, and the junction held 7 bases outside the gene matches. CDR1 SNHLY and CDR2 FYNNEI come from the germline V gene. The CDR3 is 14 residues long. The CDR3 is CASRRTRSAGELFF. The CDR3 region has the DNA TGTGCCAGCAGAAGGACTAGATCCGCCGGGGAGCTGTTTTTT.

As regards this clone: Other DNA sequences from this sample encode an identical CDR3 as well. The rearrangement links TRBV5-5 to TRBJ1-1, with D unresolved. CDR1 is SGHKS and CDR2 is YYEKEE in the germline V gene (reference sequence). Trimming removed 4 bases at V and 1 base at J, with 8 bases between. The CDR3 sequence is 13 residues long. The CDR3 DNA reads TGTGCCAGCAGCCAGACTCCGAACACTGAAGCTTTCTTT. This codes for CASSQTPNTEAFF.

This clone was counted once. V usage is TRBV4-1 and J usage is TRBJ1-1; D not certain. This CDR3 is 14 amino acids long. V lost 1 base and J 4 bases, leaving 10 bases between the germline ends. Germline values: CDR1 MGHRA, CDR2 YSYEKL. The CDR3 sequence: CASSQGLVGTEAFF. The CDR3, as DNA: TGCGCCAGCAGCCAAGGGTTAGTGGGCACTGAAGCTTTCTTT.

The chain has TRBV9 and TRBJ1-3; D remains unclear. Trimming shortened V by 4 bases and J by 4 bases, and 6 bases separated the two germline ends. Germline CDR1 is SGDLS and CDR2 is YYNGEE. The CDR3 has 12 residues. The CDR3 bases are TGTGCCAGCAGCCTGGGGGGAAACACCATATATTTT. Protein product: CASSLGGNTIYF.